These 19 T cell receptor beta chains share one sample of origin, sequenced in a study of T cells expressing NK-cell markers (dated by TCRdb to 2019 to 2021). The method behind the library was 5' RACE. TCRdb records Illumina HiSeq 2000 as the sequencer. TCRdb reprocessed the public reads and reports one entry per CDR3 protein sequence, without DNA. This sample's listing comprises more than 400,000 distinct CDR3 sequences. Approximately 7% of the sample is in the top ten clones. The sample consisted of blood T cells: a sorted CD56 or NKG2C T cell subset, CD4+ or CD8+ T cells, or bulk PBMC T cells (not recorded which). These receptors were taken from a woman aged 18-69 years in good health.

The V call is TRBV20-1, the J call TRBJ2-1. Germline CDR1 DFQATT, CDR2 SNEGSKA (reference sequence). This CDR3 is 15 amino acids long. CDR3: CSARTTSHSYNEQFF.

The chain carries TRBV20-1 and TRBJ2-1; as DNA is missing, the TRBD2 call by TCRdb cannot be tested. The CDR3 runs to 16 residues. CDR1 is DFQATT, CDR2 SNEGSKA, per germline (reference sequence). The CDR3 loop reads CSARGLAGGSYNEQFF.

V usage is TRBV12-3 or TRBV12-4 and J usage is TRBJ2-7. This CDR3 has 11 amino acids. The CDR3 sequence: CASSLWGEQYF.

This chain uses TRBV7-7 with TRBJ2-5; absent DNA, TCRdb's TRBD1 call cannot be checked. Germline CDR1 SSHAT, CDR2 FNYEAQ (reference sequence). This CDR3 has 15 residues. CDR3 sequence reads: CASSLVPGVGETQYF.

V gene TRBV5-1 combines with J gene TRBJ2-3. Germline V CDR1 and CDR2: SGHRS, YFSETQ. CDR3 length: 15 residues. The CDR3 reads CASSLDISRTDTQYF.

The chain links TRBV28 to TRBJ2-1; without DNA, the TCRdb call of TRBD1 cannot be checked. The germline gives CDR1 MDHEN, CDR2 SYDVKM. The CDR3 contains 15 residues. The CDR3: CASSSTGSVHNEQFF.

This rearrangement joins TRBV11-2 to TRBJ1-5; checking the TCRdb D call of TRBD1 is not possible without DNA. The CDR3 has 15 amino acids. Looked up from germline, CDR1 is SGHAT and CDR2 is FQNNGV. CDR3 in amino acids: CASSLGQGAMEPQHF.

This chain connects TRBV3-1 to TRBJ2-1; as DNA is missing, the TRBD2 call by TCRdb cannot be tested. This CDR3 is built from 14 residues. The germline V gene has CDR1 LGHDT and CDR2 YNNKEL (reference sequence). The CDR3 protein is CASSQSPSYNEQFF.

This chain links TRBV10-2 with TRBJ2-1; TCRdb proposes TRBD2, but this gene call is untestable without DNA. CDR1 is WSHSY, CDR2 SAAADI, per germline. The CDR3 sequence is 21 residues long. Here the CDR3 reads CASSTSGSSASPHKSYNEQFF.

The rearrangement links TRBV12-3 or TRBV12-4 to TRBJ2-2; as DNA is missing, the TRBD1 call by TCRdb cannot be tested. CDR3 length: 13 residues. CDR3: CASSPQGSGELFF.

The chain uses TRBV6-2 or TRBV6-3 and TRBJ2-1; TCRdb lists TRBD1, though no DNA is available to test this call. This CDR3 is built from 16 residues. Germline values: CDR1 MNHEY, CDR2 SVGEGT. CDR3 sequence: CASSYDGTATYNEQFF.

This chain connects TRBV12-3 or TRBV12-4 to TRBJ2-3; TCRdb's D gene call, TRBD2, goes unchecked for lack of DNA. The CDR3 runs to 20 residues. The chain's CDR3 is CASRGQQGPSLAGGPDTQYF.

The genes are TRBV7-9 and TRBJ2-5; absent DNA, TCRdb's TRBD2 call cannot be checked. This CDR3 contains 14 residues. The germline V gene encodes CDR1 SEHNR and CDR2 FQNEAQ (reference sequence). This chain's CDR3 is CASSQLAYQETQYF.

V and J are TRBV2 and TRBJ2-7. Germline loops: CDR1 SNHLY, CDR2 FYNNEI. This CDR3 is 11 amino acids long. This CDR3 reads CASSESVEQYF.

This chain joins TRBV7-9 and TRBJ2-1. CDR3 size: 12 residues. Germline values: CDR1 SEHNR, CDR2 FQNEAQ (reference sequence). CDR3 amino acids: CASSGRLDEQFF.

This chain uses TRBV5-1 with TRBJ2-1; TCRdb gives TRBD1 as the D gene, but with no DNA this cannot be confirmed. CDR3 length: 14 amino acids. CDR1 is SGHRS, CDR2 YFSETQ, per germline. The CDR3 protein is CASSIGGELNKQFF.

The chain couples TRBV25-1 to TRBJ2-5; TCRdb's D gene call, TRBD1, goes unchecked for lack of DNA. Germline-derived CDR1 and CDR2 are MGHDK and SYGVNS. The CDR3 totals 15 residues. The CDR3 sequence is CASSSGTGGAETQYF. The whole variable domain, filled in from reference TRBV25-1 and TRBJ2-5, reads EADIYQTPRYLVIGTGKKITLECSQTMGHDKMYWYQQDPGMELHLIHYSYGVNSTEKGDLSSESTVSRIRTEHFPLTLESARPSHTSQYLCASSSGTGGAETQYFGPGTRLLVL.

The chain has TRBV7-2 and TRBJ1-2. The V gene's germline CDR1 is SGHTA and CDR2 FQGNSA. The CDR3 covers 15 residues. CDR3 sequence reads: CASSSSAGTFYGYTF.

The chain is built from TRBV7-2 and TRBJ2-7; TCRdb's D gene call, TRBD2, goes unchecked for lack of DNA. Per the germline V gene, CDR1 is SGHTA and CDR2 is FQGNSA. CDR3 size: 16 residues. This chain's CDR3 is CASSLADGRPSYEQYF.